This TCR beta chain comes out of a study of blood T cell repertoires in COVID-19. Study-level information: Material from acute and convalescent COVID-19 was sourced from the United States, Italy and Spain. Sample material is recorded as cDNA or gDNA derived from T cells, B-cell-depleted T cells, or PBMCs.

Deletions cut 6 bases from V and 1 base from J, with 12 bases between. Germline assignment: CDR1 KGHSH and CDR2 LQKENI. This CDR3 has 14 residues. Sequencing was performed with immunoSEQ multiplex PCR; in TCRdb, only in-frame clones are kept and a portion is missing. This table has 220,000 or so clones, about 93% appearing once. Patients of the Seattle cohort, enrolled during active infection, were followed longitudinally. The source of this sequence is a man aged 55 to 70 with COVID-19, enrolled during active disease. Sequencing was performed on peripheral blood. J is TRBJ1-1 and V is TRBV18; D is uncertain. In DNA, the CDR3 is TGTGCCAGCTCCATCCGATGGCAGAACACTGAAGCTTTCTTT. Its translation: CASSIRWQNTEAFF.